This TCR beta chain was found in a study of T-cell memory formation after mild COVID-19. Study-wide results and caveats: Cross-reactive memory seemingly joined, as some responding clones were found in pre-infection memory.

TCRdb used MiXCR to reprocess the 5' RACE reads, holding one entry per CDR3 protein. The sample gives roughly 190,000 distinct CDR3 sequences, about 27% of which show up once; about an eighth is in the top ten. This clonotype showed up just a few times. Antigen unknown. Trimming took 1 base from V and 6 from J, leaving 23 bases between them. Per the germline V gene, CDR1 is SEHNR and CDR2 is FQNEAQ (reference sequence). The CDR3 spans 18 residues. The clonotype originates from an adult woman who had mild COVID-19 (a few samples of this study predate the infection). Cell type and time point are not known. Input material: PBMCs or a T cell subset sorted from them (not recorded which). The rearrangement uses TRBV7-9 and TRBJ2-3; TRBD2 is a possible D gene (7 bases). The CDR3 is CASSLVAGRGPRADTQYF. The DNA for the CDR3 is TGTGCCAGCAGCTTAGTAGCGGGCAGGGGACCTAGGGCGGATACGCAGTATTTT.